The 7 T cell receptor beta chains given below trace back to one sample, sequenced in a study of T cells after yellow fever vaccination. TCRdb analysed the 5' RACE reads with MiXCR anew, one entry per CDR3 protein. The table shows 100,000 to 150,000 distinct CDR3 sequences, with roughly 15% occurring only once. The sequencing used CD8+ T cells sorted from PBMCs, collected 5 days after the yellow fever booster vaccination. These receptors all stem from a man younger than 35 who received the YFV17D yellow fever vaccine.

This clonotype came up many times. The chain combines TRBV10-3 with TRBJ2-1; TRBD2 aligns across 11 bases. The CDR3 has 18 residues. J lost 4 bases, V lost 2 bases, and 10 bases had no gene match. Per the germline V gene, CDR1 is ENHRY and CDR2 is SYGVKD. In DNA, the CDR3 is TGTGCCATCAGTGAGCTCAGCACTAGCGGGGGACCTTACAATGAGCAGTTCTTC. Translated: CAISELSTSGGPYNEQFF.

This clonotype was detected a few times. The chain joins TRBV5-6 to TRBJ2-3; 10 nucleotides match TRBD1. Germline V gives CDR1 SGHDT, CDR2 YYEEEE. This CDR3 is 16 amino acids long. V lost 5 bases, J lost 4 bases, and 10 bases stayed unmatched. The CDR3 reads CASRRGQGPPSDTQYF. CDR3 in DNA: TGTGCCAGCAGGAGGGGACAGGGGCCCCCCTCAGATACGCAGTATTTT.

There are a few counts of this clonotype. The gene calls are TRBV7-2 and TRBJ2-3, with 15 bases lining up with TRBD2. V was pared by 2 bases and J by 5 bases, with 8 bases of the junction left unmatched. The CDR3 sequence is 18 residues long. Germline CDR1 is SGHTA and CDR2 is FQGNSA. CDR3 nucleotide sequence: TGTGCCAGCAGCTTACCGGGACTAGCGGGGGGCCATAGAGATACGCAGTATTTT. Protein: CASSLPGLAGGHRDTQYF.

This chain joins TRBV20-1 and TRBJ1-2, with a possible D match to TRBD1 (5 bases). This CDR3 comprises 11 residues. Germline V CDR1 and CDR2: DFQATT, SNEGSKA (reference sequence). Between the trimmed V and J ends, which lost 3 bases and 8 bases, there was a span of 10 bases. The CDR3 loop reads CSARVQGGYTF. The CDR3 bases are TGCAGTGCTAGGGTTCAGGGAGGCTACACCTTC.

The chain uses TRBV12-5 and TRBJ2-3; no clear D gene. The V gene's germline CDR1 is LGHNT and CDR2 FRNRAP. This CDR3 comprises 11 residues. The ends were cut back, 2 bases at V and 6 bases at J, with 3 bases in the middle. Here the CDR3 DNA reads TGTGCTAGTGGTTTGACCGATACGCAGTATTTT. Its protein product is CASGLTDTQYF.

This chain joins TRBV5-1 and TRBJ1-1; D is unresolved. CDR1 and CDR2 from the germline V gene are SGHRS and YFSETQ. The CDR3 sequence is 15 residues long. Trimming removed 0 bases from V and 0 bases from J, with 9 bases in between. CDR3 nucleotides: TGCGCCAGCAGCTTGGGAGGGCTGATGAACACTGAAGCTTTCTTT. Amino acid sequence: CASSLGGLMNTEAFF.

V is TRBV11-2 and J is TRBJ2-5; D is uncertain. The germline V and J ends were trimmed by 1 base and 2 bases, with 8 bases remaining between them. This CDR3 spans 14 amino acids. Looked up from germline, CDR1 is SGHAT and CDR2 is FQNNGV. This chain's CDR3 is CASSLGHLQETQYF. For the CDR3, the DNA is TGTGCCAGCAGCTTAGGGCACCTACAAGAGACCCAGTACTTC.